This T cell receptor (beta chain) was identified during a study of blood T cell repertoires in COVID-19. Looking at the study overall: Donors in the United States, Italy and Spain gave samples during acute or convalescent COVID-19. PBMCs, B-cell-depleted T cells, or T cells provided the cDNA or gDNA that made up the material.

This CDR3 has 15 amino acids. Trimming left V 0 bases short and J 0 bases short, with 9 bases between. The V gene's germline CDR1 is SGHRS and CDR2 YFSETQ. Original analysis: Amplified reference gene primers provided the basis for estimating nucleated cell counts. The repertoire was sequenced with immunoSEQ multiplex PCR; TCRdb's copy has only in-frame clones and lacks some. V, J and clone size reflect that table, while D and trimming were determined from the DNA. Of 300,000 to 350,000 clones listed, about 90% are singletons. Participant reports of clinical history set cohort assignment. The sequence came from a woman aged 18-30 years with acute COVID-19. The source material was PBMCs or T cells enriched from blood (not recorded which). The rearrangement links TRBV5-1 to TRBJ1-1; D is uncertain. The CDR3 protein is CASSLGVGMNTEAFF. In nucleotides, the CDR3 is TGCGCCAGCAGCTTGGGTGTGGGCATGAACACTGAAGCTTTCTTT.